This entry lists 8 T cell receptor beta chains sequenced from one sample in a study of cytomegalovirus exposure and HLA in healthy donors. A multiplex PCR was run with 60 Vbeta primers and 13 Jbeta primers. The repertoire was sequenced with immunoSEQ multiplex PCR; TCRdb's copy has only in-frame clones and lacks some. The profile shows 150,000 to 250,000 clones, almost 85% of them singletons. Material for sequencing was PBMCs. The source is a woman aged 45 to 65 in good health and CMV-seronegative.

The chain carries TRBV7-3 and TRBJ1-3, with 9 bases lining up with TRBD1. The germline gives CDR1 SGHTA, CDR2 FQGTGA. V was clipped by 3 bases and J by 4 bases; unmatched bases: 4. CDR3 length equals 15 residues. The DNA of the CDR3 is TGTGCCAGCAGCTTGGGACAGGGAGCAGGAAACACCATATATTTT. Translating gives CASSLGQGAGNTIYF.

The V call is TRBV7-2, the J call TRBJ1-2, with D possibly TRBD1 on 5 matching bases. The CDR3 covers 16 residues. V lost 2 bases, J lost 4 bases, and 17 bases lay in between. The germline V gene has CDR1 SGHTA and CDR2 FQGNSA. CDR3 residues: CASSLFQGSFGYGYTF. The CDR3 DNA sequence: TGTGCCAGCAGCTTATTCCAGGGATCTTTCGGCTATGGCTACACCTTC.

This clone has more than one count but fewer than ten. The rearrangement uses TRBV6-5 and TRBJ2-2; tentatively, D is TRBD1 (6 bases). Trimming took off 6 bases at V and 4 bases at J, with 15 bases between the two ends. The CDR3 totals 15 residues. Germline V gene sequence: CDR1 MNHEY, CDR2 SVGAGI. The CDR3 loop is CASRNREVGTGELFF. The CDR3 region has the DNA TGTGCCAGCAGGAACAGGGAAGTTGGCACCGGGGAGCTGTTTTTT.

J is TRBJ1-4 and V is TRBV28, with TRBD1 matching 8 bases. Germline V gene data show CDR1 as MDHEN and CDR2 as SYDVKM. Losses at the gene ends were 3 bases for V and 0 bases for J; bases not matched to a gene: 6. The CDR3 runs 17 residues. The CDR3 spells CASSFLGTGSTNEKLFF. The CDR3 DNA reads TGTGCCAGCAGTTTTTTGGGGACAGGTTCAACTAATGAAAAACTGTTTTTT.

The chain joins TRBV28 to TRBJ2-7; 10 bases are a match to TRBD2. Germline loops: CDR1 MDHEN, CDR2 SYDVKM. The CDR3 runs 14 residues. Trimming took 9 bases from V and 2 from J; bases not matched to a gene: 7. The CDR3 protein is CASYSGRPPYEQYF. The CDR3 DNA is TGTGCCAGTTATAGCGGGAGGCCCCCCTACGAGCAGTACTTC.

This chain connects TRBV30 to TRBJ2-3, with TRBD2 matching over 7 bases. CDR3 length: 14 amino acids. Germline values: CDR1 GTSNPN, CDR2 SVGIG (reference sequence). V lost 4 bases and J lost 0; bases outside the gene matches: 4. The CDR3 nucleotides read TGTGCCTGGAATACGGGACTAAGCACAGATACGCAGTATTTT. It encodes CAWNTGLSTDTQYF.

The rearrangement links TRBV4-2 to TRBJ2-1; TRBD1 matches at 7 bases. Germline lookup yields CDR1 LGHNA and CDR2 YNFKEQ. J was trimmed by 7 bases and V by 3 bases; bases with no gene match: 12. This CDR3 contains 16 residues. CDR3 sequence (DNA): TGTGCCAGCAGCCACTCAGCCATGACAGGGACGAATGAGCAGTTCTTC. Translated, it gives CASSHSAMTGTNEQFF.

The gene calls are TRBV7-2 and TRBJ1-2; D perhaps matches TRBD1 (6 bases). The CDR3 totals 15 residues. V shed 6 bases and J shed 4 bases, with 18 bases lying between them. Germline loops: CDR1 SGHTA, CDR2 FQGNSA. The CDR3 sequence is CASSHAAGALYGYTF. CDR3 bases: TGTGCCAGCAGTCACGCCGCAGGGGCTCTCTATGGCTACACCTTC.